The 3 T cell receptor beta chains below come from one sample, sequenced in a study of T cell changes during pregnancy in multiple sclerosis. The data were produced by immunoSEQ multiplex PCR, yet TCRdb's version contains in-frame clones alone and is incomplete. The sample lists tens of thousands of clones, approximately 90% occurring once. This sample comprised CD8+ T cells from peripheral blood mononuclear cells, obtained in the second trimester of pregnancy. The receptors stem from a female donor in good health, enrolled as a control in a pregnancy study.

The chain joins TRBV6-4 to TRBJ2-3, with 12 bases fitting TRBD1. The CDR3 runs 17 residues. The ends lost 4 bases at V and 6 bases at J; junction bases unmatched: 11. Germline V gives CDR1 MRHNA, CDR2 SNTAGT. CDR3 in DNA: TGTGCCAGCAGTGTTTCTTCCGGGACAGGGGGCGCCGATACGCAGTATTTT. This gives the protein CASSVSSGTGGADTQYF.

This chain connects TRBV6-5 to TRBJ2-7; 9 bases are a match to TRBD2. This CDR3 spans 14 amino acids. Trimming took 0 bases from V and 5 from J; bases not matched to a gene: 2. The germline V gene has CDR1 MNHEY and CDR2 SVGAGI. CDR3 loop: CASSYSREGHEQYF. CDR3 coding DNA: TGTGCCAGCAGTTACTCGCGGGAGGGCCACGAGCAGTACTTC.

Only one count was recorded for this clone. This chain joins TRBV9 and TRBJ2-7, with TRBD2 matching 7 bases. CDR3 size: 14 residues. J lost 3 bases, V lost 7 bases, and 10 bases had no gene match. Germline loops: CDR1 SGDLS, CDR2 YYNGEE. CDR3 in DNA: TGTGCCAGCGGGGGGGGGAGTCCCGACTACGAGCAGTACTTC. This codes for CASGGGSPDYEQYF.